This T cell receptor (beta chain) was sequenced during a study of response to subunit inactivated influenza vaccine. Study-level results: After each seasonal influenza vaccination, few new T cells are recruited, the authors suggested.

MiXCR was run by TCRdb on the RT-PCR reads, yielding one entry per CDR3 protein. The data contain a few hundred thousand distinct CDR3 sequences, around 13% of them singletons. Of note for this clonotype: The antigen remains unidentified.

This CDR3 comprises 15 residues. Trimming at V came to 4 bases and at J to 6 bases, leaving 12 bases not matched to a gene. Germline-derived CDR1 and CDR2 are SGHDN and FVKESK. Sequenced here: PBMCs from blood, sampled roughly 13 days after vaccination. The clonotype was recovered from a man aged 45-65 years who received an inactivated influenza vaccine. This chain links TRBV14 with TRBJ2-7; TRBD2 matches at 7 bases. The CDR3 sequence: CASSLPWAGAGEQYF. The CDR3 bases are TGTGCCAGCAGCCTACCTTGGGCGGGAGCGGGCGAGCAGTACTTC. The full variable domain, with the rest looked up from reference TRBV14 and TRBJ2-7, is EAGVTQFPSHSVIEKGQTVTLRCDPISGHDNLYWYRRVMGKEIKFLLHFVKESKQDESGMPNNRFLAERTGGTYSTLKVQPAELEDSGVYFCASSLPWAGAGEQYFGPGTRLTVT.